This T cell receptor (beta chain) comes out of a study of cytomegalovirus exposure and HLA in healthy donors. In this sample, this clone turned up a few times. No antigen is known for it. The same CDR3 is also encoded by other DNA sequences in this sample. Findings of the study overall: Most TCR sequences were uncommon, yet certain public TCRs appeared in many donors.

The germline V gene encodes CDR1 GTSNPN and CDR2 SVGIG (reference sequence). The CDR3 loop spans 13 amino acids. The germline V and J ends were trimmed by 3 bases and 2 bases, with 10 bases remaining between them. A multiplex PCR was run with 60 Vbeta primers and 13 Jbeta primers. The repertoire was sequenced with immunoSEQ multiplex PCR; TCRdb's copy has only in-frame clones and lacks some. The sample lists approximately 140,000 clones; 60% to 80% were seen once. Samples came from healthy bone marrow donors. The clonotype comes from a man aged 18-30 years in good health and CMV-seronegative. V usage is TRBV30 and J usage is TRBJ1-1, with D perhaps matching TRBD1 (5 bases). The sequenced sample consisted of PBMCs. The CDR3 region has the DNA TGTGCCTGGAGCCCAGGGTCCAACACTGAAGCTTTCTTT. It encodes CAWSPGSNTEAFF.